Following are 4 T cell receptor beta chains from one sample sequenced in a study of blood T cell repertoires in COVID-19. The repertoire was sequenced with immunoSEQ multiplex PCR; TCRdb's copy has only in-frame clones and lacks some. Altogether 150,000 to 200,000 clones are present, more than 80% being singletons, with the ten largest covering 9.5% to 13%. Sequencing was carried out using peripheral blood. The receptors originated from a human donor in a cohort sampled during active COVID-19.

This chain connects TRBV4-1 to TRBJ2-2; 7 nucleotides agree with TRBD1. Unmatched junction bases numbered 9, after V lost 6 bases and J lost 8 bases. The CDR3 runs 14 residues. Looked up from germline, CDR1 is MGHRA and CDR2 is YSYEKL. The CDR3 sequence is CASRTGTESGELFF. The CDR3 nucleotides read TGCGCCAGCAGGACCGGGACAGAATCTGGGGAGCTGTTTTTT.

The chain combines TRBV3-1 (or the pseudogene TRBV3-2) with TRBJ1-4; unclear D gene. V was shortened by 0 bases and J by 5 bases, with 10 bases between the two germline ends. The CDR3 length is 15 residues. Germline loops: CDR1 LGHDT, CDR2 YNNKEL (reference sequence). The CDR3 region is CASSQEMPRNEKLFF. The CDR3 DNA is TGTGCCAGCAGCCAAGAAATGCCCAGGAATGAAAAACTGTTTTTT.

This clone was observed once. This chain connects TRBV4-3 to TRBJ1-2; 10 bases match TRBD1. After removal of 0 bases from V and 7 bases from J, the junction contained 5 bases not matched to a gene. The CDR3 is 15 amino acids. Germline assignment: CDR1 LGHNA and CDR2 YSLEER. CDR3 in DNA: TGCGCCAGCAGCCAAGATTTGACAGGGGGCTTTGGCTACACCTTC. Protein: CASSQDLTGGFGYTF.

Points on this clone: The same CDR3 can be traced to other DNA sequences in this sample. The genes are TRBV7-2 and TRBJ1-2; D might be TRBD1 (5 bases). The ends were cut back, 0 bases at V and 0 bases at J, with 5 bases in the middle. The CDR3 is 14 residues long. CDR1 is SGHTA and CDR2 is FQGNSA in the germline V gene. The CDR3 sequence: CASSLAGANYGYTF. CDR3 bases: TGTGCCAGCAGCTTAGCAGGGGCTAACTATGGCTACACCTTC.